Sequencing of this T cell receptor (beta chain) was carried out in a study of esophageal squamous cell carcinoma under preoperative chemotherapy. Time point reported: before preoperative PTX-NDP chemotherapy. CDR1 is SGHVS, CDR2 FQNEAQ, per germline. The CDR3 has 16 amino acids. TCRdb passed the PCR reads through MiXCR, listing each CDR3 protein once. The sample lists about 30,000 distinct CDR3 sequences; around 50% were seen once. With regard to this clonotype: A read error may account for a junction end that differs from germline.

This sequence originates from a human donor with esophageal squamous cell carcinoma. The donor label of this sample is uncertain. This sequence joins TRBV7-8 and TRBJ2-5, with 11 bases aligning to TRBD2. This material was obtained from a patient given preoperative chemotherapy. DNA of the CDR3: TGTGCCAGCAGCCCGCCCTCTAGCGGGAGGCAGAAGACCCAGTCTTTC. Translated, it gives CASSPPSSGRQKTQSF.